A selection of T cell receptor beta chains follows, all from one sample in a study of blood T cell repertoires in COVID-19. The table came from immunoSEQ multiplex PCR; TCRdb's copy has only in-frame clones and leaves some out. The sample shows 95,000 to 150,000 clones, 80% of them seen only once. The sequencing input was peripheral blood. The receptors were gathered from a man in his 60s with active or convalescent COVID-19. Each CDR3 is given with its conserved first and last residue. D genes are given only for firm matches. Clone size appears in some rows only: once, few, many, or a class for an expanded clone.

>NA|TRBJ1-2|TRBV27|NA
TGTGCCAGCTCGACGCGTCAGGGCTATGGCTACACCTTC
CASSTRQGYGYTF
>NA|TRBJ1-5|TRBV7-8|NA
TGTGCCAGCAGCTTAGCGGGGGGGCCGGATAGCAATCAGCCCCAGCATTTT
CASSLAGGPDSNQPQHF
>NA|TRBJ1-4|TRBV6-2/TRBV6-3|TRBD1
TGTGCCAGCAGTTACCGGCAGGGGGGAGCCCGAACAGAAAAACTGTTTTTT
CASSYRQGGARTEKLFF
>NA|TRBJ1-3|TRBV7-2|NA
TGTGCCAGCAGCCCGCAAAGCCACTCTGGAAACACCATATATTTT
CASSPQSHSGNTIYF
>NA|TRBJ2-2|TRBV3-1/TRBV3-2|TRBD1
TGTGCCAGCAGCCGCCTCTTGGGGACAGGTAACACCGGGGAGCTGTTTTTT
CASSRLLGTGNTGELFF
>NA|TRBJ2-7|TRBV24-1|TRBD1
TGTGCCACCAGTGACCCGGGACAGGGATCCTACGAGCAGTACTTC
CATSDPGQGSYEQYF
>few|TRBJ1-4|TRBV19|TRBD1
TGTGCCAGTAGTGCTGGGACAGGGGCTAATGAAAAACTGTTTTTT
CASSAGTGANEKLFF
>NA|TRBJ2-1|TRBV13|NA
TGTGCCAGCAGCTTAGGCTCTGAGAGGAATGAGCAGTTCTTC
CASSLGSERNEQFF
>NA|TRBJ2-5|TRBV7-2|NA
TGTGCCAGCAGCCCCCAAGGGACACGGCAAGAGACCCAGTACTTC
CASSPQGTRQETQYF
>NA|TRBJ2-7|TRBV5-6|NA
TGTGCCAGCAGCTTAACAGGGTTTGTCGGCGAGCAGTACTTC
CASSLTGFVGEQYF
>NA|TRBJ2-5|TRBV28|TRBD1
TGTGCCAGCCGCTCGGACAGGGGAGGAGAGACCCAGTACTTC
CASRSDRGGETQYF
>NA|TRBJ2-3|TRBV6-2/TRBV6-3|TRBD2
TGTGCCAGCAGTAAAAGCGGGGAGTCGGGTACGCAGTATTTT
CASSKSGESGTQYF
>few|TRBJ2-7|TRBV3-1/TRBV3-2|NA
TGTGCCAGCAGCCAAGATTCACTATCCTTCTTTGAGCAGTACTTC
CASSQDSLSFFEQYF
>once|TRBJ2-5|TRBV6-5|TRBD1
TGTGCCAGCAGTACAGGGACAGAAGAGACCCAGTACTTC
CASSTGTEETQYF
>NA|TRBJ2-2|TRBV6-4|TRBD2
TGTGCCAGCAGTGTGGGACTAGCGGGAGCCGGGGAGCTGTTTTTT
CASSVGLAGAGELFF
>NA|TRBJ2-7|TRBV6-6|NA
TGTGCCAGCAGTTACTATCCAGGGCGGAACGAGCAGTACTTC
CASSYYPGRNEQYF
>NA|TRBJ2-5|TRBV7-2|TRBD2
TGTGCCAGCAGGGAGAGCGGGATGGGGTGGGAGACCCAGTACTTC
CASRESGMGWETQYF
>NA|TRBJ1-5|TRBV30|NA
TGTGCCTGGAGGCAGGATAGCAATCAGCCCCAGCATTTT
CAWRQDSNQPQHF
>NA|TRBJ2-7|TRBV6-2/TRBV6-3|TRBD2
TGTGCCAGCAGTCTGGGAGGGGTCAATCACGAGCAGTACTTC
CASSLGGVNHEQYF
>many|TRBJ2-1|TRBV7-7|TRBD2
TGTGCCAGCAGCTTAGGTGGACTAGCGGGAAATGAGCAGTTCTTC
CASSLGGLAGNEQFF
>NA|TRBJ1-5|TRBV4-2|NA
TGTGCCAGCAGCCCGGGGGGGGATACCGATCAGCCCCAGCATTTT
CASSPGGDTDQPQHF
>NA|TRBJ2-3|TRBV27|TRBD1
TGTGCCAGCAGACAGGGGGCCGTTGGCACAGATACGCAGTATTTT
CASRQGAVGTDTQYF
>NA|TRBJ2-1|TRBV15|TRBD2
TGTGCCACCAGCAGCCCTATCCGGCTAGCGGGAGACAATGAGCAGTTCTTC
CATSSPIRLAGDNEQFF
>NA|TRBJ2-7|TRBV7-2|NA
TGTGCCAGCAGCTTAACTATGGCACGTAGCTACGAGCAGTACTTC
CASSLTMARSYEQYF
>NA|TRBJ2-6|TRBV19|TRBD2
TGTGCCAGTAGCAATAGCGGGAGGGCCGTAAGAGCTGGGGCCAACGTCCTGACTTTC
CASSNSGRAVRAGANVLTF
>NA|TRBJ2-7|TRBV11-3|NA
TGTGCCAGCAGCTTAGGGGCCGGCTACGAGCAGTACTTC
CASSLGAGYEQYF
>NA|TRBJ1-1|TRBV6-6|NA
TGTGCCAGCATCAGCCGAAGATTGGGCAACACTGAAGCTTTCTTT
CASISRRLGNTEAFF
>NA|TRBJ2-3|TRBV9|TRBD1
TGTGCCAGCAGCGTCGACCCTTTGGGACAGGGAGTGGATACGCAGTATTTT
CASSVDPLGQGVDTQYF
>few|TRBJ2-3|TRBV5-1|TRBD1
TGCGCCAGCAGCTTTAAGGGGACAGAAACAGATACGCAGTATTTT
CASSFKGTETDTQYF
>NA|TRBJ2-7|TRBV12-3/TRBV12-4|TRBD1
TGTGCCAGCAGGGGGACAGGGGGCTACGAGCAGTACTTC
CASRGTGGYEQYF
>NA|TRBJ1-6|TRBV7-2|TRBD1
TGTGCCAGCAGCTTATCACCGAACAGGGGTAATTCACCCCTCCACTTT
CASSLSPNRGNSPLHF
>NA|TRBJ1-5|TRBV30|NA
TGTGCCTGGAGCGAAGGGGCTTATAGCAATCAGCCCCAGCATTTT
CAWSEGAYSNQPQHF
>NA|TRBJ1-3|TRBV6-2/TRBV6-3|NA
TGTGCCAGCAGTTACCCGGCGGACACCATATATTTT
CASSYPADTIYF
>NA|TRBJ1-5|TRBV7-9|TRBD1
TGTGCCAGCAGCCCGACAGGGGTAGGACAGCCCCAGCATTTT
CASSPTGVGQPQHF
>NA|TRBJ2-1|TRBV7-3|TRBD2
TGTGCCAGCAGCTTGTTCCCAGCGGGAGGGCTCAATGAGCAGTTCTTC
CASSLFPAGGLNEQFF
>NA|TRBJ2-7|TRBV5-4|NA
TGTGCCAGCAGCTTGGCCCAGGGGGGACCCTACGAGCAGTACTTC
CASSLAQGGPYEQYF
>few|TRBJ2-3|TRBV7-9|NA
TGTGCCAGCAGCTTGGGCAGGGACATTTACACAGATACGCAGTATTTT
CASSLGRDIYTDTQYF
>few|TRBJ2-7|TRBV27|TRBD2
TGTGCCAGCATGCCTAGCGGGCTATACGAGCAGTACTTC
CASMPSGLYEQYF
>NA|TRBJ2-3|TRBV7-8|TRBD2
TGTGCCAGCAGCTTCCGAATTAGCGGGACTAGCACAGATACGCAGTATTTT
CASSFRISGTSTDTQYF
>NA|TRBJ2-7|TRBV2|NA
TGTGCCAGCGCCCCTGGGTCAGGGTACGGCGAGCAGTACTTC
CASAPGSGYGEQYF
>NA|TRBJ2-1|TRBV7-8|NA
TGTGCCAGCAGCTTAGCGGAGACTCTCGTGGTTGAGCAGTTCTTC
CASSLAETLVVEQFF
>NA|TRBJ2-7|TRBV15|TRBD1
TGTGCCACCAGCAGGGGACAGGGGTGGTACGAGCAGTACTTC
CATSRGQGWYEQYF
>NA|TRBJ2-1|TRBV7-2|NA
TGTGCCAGCAGCTTAAATGGGGCAGGGGCGACAAATGAGCAGTTCTTC
CASSLNGAGATNEQFF
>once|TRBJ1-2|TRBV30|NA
TGTGCCTGGAGTGTACTCGGCGGGGCTAGGGCAGTCGGGGGCTACACCTTC
CAWSVLGGARAVGGYTF
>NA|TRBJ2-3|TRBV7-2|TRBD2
TGTGCCAGCAGCTTAACAGCGGGAGTTGTGGGGCGAAATACGCAGTATTTT
CASSLTAGVVGRNTQYF
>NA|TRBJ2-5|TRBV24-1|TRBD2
TGTGCCACCAGTGATTTACTAGCGGGAGGAGAGACCCAGTACTTC
CATSDLLAGGETQYF
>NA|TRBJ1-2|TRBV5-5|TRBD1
TGTGCCAGCAGCTTACGGACAGGAGTAACGGGAAATGGCTACACCTTC
CASSLRTGVTGNGYTF
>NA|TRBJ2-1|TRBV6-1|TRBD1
TGTGCCGGTGGACAGGGGGCCAACAATGAGCAGTTCTTC
CAGGQGANNEQFF
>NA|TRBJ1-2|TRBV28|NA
TGTGCCAGCACTACTCAAGTGCAGGCGACTAGGTATGGCTACACCTTC
CASTTQVQATRYGYTF
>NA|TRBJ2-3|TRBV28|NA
TGTGCCAGCAGTCCTCCCCTGGAGCCCGATACGCAGTATTTT
CASSPPLEPDTQYF
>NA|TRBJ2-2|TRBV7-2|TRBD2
TGTGCCAGCAGCCTTCGACTAGCGGATAACACCGGGGAGCTGTTTTTT
CASSLRLADNTGELFF
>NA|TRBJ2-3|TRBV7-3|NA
TGTGCCAGCAGCCCTAGCGTTCCCACAGATACGCAGTATTTT
CASSPSVPTDTQYF
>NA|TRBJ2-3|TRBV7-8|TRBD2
TGTGCCAGCAGCTTAGTAGCGGGAGGTGGTACAGATACGCAGTATTTT
CASSLVAGGGTDTQYF
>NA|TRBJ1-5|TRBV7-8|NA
TGTGCCAGCAGCTTATTAGGGGATCGTCAGCCCCAGCATTTT
CASSLLGDRQPQHF
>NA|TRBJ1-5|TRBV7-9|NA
TGTGCCAGCAGTCGAACCCAGGGGAGCTATAGCAATCAGCCCCAGCATTTT
CASSRTQGSYSNQPQHF